The T cell receptor (beta chain) described here comes from a study of beta chain features in type 1 diabetes. The study, taken as a whole, reports: Among all four CD4+ subsets, Type 1 diabetes patients had TCRB CDR3s that were moderately but significantly shorter. For type 1 diabetes patients, VDJ junctions showed fewer insertions and more deletions.

There was one heparinised blood draw per donor, averaging roughly 110 mL. Central memory, naive, regulatory and stem cell-like memory CD4+ cells were sorted by CD45RO/CCR7/CD25/CD127/CD95/CD27. Only a few counts were recorded for this clone. Antigen unknown. The sequenced template was cDNA made from the entire isolated RNA. Assay: immunoSEQ multiplex PCR; the TCRdb copy retains only in-frame clones and omits some. Of about 350,000 clones in the sample, 15% to 20% are singletons; the top ten hold about 0.045%. The TCR was taken from a woman between 18 and 29 years old in good health. What was sequenced was naive CD4+ T cells from blood.

The chain's CDR3 is CASRKQGASYNEQFF. Here the CDR3 DNA reads TGCGCCAGCAGGAAACAGGGGGCCTCCTACAATGAGCAGTTCTTC. The chain employs TRBV5-1 and TRBJ2-1, with 9 bases aligning to TRBD1. The CDR3 length is 15 residues. V was pared by 5 bases and J by 0 bases, with 3 bases of the junction left unmatched. CDR1 and CDR2 (germline): SGHRS, YFSETQ.